The 17 T cell receptor beta chains below all came from one sample that was sequenced in a study of blood T cell repertoires in COVID-19. Generated by immunoSEQ multiplex PCR, the TCRdb table keeps only in-frame clones and is missing some. Found here are some 50,000 clones, roughly 88% of them singletons; the top ten hold around 2.2%. Sequencing used peripheral blood. The receptors were gathered from a woman aged 60 to 75 with acute or convalescent COVID-19.

The rearrangement uses TRBV15 and TRBJ1-3; 11 bases are a match to TRBD1. The CDR3 sequence is 16 residues long. Germline lookup yields CDR1 LNHNV and CDR2 YYDKDF (reference sequence). Losses at the gene ends were 4 bases for V and 0 bases for J; bases not matched to a gene: 2. The CDR3 region has the DNA TGTGCCACCAGCACCGGGACAGGGGGCTCTGGAAACACCATATATTTT. Translating it yields CATSTGTGGSGNTIYF.

Worth noting for this clone: This specimen includes other DNA sequences encoding the same CDR3. The chain employs TRBV30 and TRBJ2-1, with 12 bases lining up with TRBD2. The ends lost 3 bases at V and 6 bases at J; junction bases unmatched: 6. This CDR3 comprises 15 residues. In germline, CDR1 is GTSNPN, CDR2 SVGIG (reference sequence). The CDR3 DNA reads as TGTGCCTGGAGCGCAGGACTAGCGGGACTCAATGAGCAGTTCTTC. The encoded protein is CAWSAGLAGLNEQFF.

This clone has just a few counts. The chain links TRBV6-1 to TRBJ1-5, with TRBD1 matching over 9 bases. Germline V lookup: CDR1 MNHNS, CDR2 SASEGT. Trimming took 1 base from V and 0 from J; bases not matched to a gene: 19. CDR3 length: 22 amino acids. The CDR3: CASSEGTGVHIITIYSNQPQHF. CDR3 DNA: TGTGCCAGCAGTGAAGGGACAGGGGTGCACATTATCACTATCTATAGCAATCAGCCCCAGCATTTT.

The gene calls are TRBV19 and TRBJ1-5, with D unclear. CDR3 length: 14 amino acids. The germline CDR1 and CDR2 sequences are LNHDA and SQIVND (reference sequence). V was pared by 3 bases and J by 0 bases, with 6 bases between. CDR3 DNA: TGTGCCAGTAGTATTGTAGTTAGCAATCAGCCCCAGCATTTT. Encoded protein: CASSIVVSNQPQHF.

The genes are TRBV19 and TRBJ1-5; 10 positions match TRBD1. Germline-derived CDR1 and CDR2 are LNHDA and SQIVND (reference sequence). The CDR3 spans 16 residues. The J segment lost 5 bases and the V segment lost 5 bases, leaving 9 bases of the junction unmatched. CDR3 coding DNA: TGTGCCAGTAGTTTGTTCCGGGGACAGGGGCATCAGCCCCAGCATTTT. Amino acids: CASSLFRGQGHQPQHF.

The J gene is TRBJ2-6, the V gene TRBV2; D gene unclear. The germline V gene has CDR1 SNHLY and CDR2 FYNNEI. The CDR3 has 16 amino acids. The V and J ends lost 2 bases and 0 bases respectively, with 8 bases between them. The CDR3 nucleotides are TGTGCCAGCAGTGAAATTATGTACTCTGGGGCCAACGTCCTGACTTTC. Protein: CASSEIMYSGANVLTF.

The chain combines TRBV30 with TRBJ2-7; 8 nucleotides agree with TRBD2. Trimming at V came to 4 bases and at J to 2 bases, leaving 4 bases not matched to a gene. This CDR3 region has 13 residues. The germline V gene encodes CDR1 GTSNPN and CDR2 SVGIG (reference sequence). CDR3 region: CAWNSGVTYEQYF. CDR3 nucleotides: TGTGCCTGGAATAGCGGGGTAACCTACGAGCAGTACTTC.

The chain uses TRBV4-1 and TRBJ1-5; TRBD1 agrees at 7 bases. V gave up 6 bases and J gave up 5 bases; unmatched junction bases: 10. The CDR3 length is 15 residues. The germline gives CDR1 MGHRA, CDR2 YSYEKL. Here the CDR3 reads CASRPTGRGDQPQHF. The CDR3, as DNA: TGCGCCAGCAGGCCAACCGGCAGGGGGGATCAGCCCCAGCATTTT.

The chain joins TRBV24-1 to TRBJ2-5; 8 bases match TRBD1. Germline lookup yields CDR1 KGHDR and CDR2 SFDVKD. This CDR3 region has 12 residues. J lost 5 bases, V lost 12 bases, and 7 bases had no gene match. This chain's CDR3 is CASGQGGETQYF. The CDR3 bases are TGTGCCTCCGGACAGGGCGGGGAGACCCAGTACTTC.

J is TRBJ1-5 and V is TRBV7-2; D is perhaps TRBD1 (5 bases). Per the germline V gene, CDR1 is SGHTA and CDR2 is FQGNSA. The V end lost 2 bases, the J end lost 4 bases, and 12 bases lay between the germline ends. The CDR3 extends over 15 amino acids. In DNA, the CDR3 is TGTGCCAGCAGCTTAATGGGGCAGATGAATCAGCCCCAGCATTTT. Amino acids: CASSLMGQMNQPQHF.

The J gene is TRBJ2-1, the V gene TRBV29-1, with D tentatively TRBD2 (5 bases). This CDR3 comprises 16 residues. Per the germline V gene, CDR1 is SQVTM and CDR2 is ANQGSEA. Trimming pared 1 base from V and 0 bases from J, leaving 13 bases between. The CDR3 here is CSVEGQRNPSYNEQFF. CDR3 in DNA: TGCAGCGTTGAAGGGCAGCGGAATCCCTCCTACAATGAGCAGTTCTTC.

The V and J genes are TRBV28 and TRBJ1-5, with TRBD1 as a possible D gene (6 bases). The ends were cut back, 2 bases at V and 7 bases at J, with 15 bases in the middle. CDR1 and CDR2 (germline): MDHEN, SYDVKM. This CDR3 contains 15 residues. CDR3 nucleotide sequence: TGTGCCAGCAGTTTAGGGGGGGGCAGGAAGCAGCCCCAGCATTTT. This translates into CASSLGGGRKQPQHF.

The chain joins TRBV7-2 to TRBJ2-5, with 9 positions matching TRBD2. This CDR3 has 15 amino acids. The junction had 1 base not matched to a gene; V was cut back by 1 base and J by 1 base. Germline CDR1 SGHTA, CDR2 FQGNSA. CDR3 in amino acids: CASSLGGGGQETQYF. Here the CDR3 DNA reads TGTGCCAGCAGCTTAGGCGGGGGGGGCCAAGAGACCCAGTACTTC.

The V gene is TRBV5-1, the J gene TRBJ1-6; TRBD1 agrees at 8 bases. This CDR3 is built from 15 residues. With 4 bases clipped from V and 9 bases from J, the junction kept 9 bases outside the gene matches. Germline values: CDR1 SGHRS, CDR2 YFSETQ. Here the CDR3 DNA reads TGCGCCAGCAGCCCACAGGGGGGTGAGGCTTCACCCCTCCACTTT. This translates into CASSPQGGEASPLHF.

This clone was seen a handful of times. The J gene is TRBJ2-7, the V gene TRBV6-5; 10 nucleotides match TRBD1. The trim removed 5 bases at V and 7 bases at J, leaving 8 bases unmatched. The CDR3 totals 14 residues. Germline assignment: CDR1 MNHEY and CDR2 SVGAGI. CDR3 region: CASSPGQGRGEQYF. In DNA form, the CDR3 reads TGTGCCAGCAGTCCGGGACAGGGGAGAGGAGAGCAGTACTTC.

The chain joins TRBV5-1 to TRBJ2-6, with 7 bases fitting TRBD1. The germline V gene encodes CDR1 SGHRS and CDR2 YFSETQ. After removal of 3 bases from V and 4 bases from J, the junction contained 16 bases not matched to a gene. This CDR3 spans 19 amino acids. The CDR3 loop reads CASSSLGPGGLSGANVLTF. DNA of the CDR3: TGCGCCAGCAGCTCCCTAGGGCCAGGGGGTTTGAGCGGGGCCAACGTCCTGACTTTC. Looking up the rest from reference TRBV5-1 and TRBJ2-6 gives the full variable domain: KAGVTQTPRYLIKTRGQQVTLSCSPISGHRSVSWYQQTPGQGLQFLFEYFSETQRNKGNFPGRFSGRQFSNSRSEMNVSTLELGDSALYLCASSSLGPGGLSGANVLTFGAGSRLTVL.

The V call is TRBV19, the J call TRBJ1-2, with D tentatively TRBD1 (5 bases). Germline loops: CDR1 LNHDA, CDR2 SQIVND (reference sequence). The V end lost 3 bases, the J end lost 6 bases, and 11 bases lay between the germline ends. CDR3 length equals 13 residues. CDR3 loop: CASSIRTFDGYTF. The DNA for the CDR3 is TGTGCCAGTAGTATCCGGACATTTGATGGCTACACCTTC.